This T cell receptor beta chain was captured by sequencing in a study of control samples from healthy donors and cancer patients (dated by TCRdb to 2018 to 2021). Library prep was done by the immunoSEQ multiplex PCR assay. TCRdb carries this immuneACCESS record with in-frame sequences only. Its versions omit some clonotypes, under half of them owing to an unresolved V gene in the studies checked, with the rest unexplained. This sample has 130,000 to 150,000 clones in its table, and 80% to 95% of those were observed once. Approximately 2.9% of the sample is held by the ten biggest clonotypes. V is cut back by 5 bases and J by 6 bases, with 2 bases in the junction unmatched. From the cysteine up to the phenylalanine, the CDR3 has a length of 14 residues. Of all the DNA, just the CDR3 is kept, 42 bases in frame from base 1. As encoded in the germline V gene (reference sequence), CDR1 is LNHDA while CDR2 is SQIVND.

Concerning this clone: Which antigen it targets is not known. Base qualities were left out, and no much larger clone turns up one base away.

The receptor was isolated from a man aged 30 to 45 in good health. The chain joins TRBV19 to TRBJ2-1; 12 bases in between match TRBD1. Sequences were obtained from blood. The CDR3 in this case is CASSWDRGLNEQFF. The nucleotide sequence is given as TGTGCCAGTAGTTGGGACAGGGGGCTCAATGAGCAGTTCTTC.